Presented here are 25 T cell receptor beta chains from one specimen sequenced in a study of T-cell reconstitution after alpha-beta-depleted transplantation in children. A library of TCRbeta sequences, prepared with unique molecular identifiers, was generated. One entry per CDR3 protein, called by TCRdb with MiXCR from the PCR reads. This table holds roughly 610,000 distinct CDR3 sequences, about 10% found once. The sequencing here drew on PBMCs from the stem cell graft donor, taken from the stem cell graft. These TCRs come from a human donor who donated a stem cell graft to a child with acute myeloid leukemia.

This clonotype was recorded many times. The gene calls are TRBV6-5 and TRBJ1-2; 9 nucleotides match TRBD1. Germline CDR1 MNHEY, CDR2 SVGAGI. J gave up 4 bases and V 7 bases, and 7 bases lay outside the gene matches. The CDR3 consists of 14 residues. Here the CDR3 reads CASTAGQGRYGYTF. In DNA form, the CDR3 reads TGTGCCAGCACCGCGGGACAGGGTCGCTATGGCTACACCTTC.

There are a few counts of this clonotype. DNA for the CDR3: TGTGCCAGCAGCCAAGACCAACCGGGACTAGCGGGAGCCGGGGAGCTGTTTTTT. It yields the protein CASSQDQPGLAGAGELFF. The chain carries TRBV4-2 and TRBJ2-2; 14 nucleotides align to TRBD2. Germline trimming cut 0 bases from V and 6 bases from J; bases unmatched to any gene: 6. Germline CDR1 LGHNA, CDR2 YNFKEQ. This CDR3 contains 18 residues.

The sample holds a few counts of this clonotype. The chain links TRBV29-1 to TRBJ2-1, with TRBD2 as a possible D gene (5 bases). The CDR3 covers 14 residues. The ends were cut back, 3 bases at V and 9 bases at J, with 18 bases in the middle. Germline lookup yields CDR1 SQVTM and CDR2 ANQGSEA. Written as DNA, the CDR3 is TGCAGCGTTGATCTGGGAGTGGGAGACGGTGAGCAGTTCTTC. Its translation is CSVDLGVGDGEQFF.

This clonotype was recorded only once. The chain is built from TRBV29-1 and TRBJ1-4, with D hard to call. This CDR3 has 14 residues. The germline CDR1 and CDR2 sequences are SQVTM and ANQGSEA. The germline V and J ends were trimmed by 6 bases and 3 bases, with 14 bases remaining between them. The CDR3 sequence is CSVTGSKANEKLFF. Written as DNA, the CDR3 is TGCAGCGTGACCGGAAGTAAGGCTAATGAAAAACTGTTTTTT.

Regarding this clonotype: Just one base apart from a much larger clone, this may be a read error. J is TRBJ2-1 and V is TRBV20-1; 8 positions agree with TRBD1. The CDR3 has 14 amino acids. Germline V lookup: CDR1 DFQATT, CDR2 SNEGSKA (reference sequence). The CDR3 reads CSAETGTGLNEHFF. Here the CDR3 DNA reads TGCAGTGCTGAAACCGGGACAGGATTAAATGAGCATTTCTTC.

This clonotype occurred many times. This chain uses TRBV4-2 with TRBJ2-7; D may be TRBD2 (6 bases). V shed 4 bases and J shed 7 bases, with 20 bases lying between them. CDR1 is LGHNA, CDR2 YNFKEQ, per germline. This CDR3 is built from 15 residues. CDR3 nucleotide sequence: TGTGCCAGCAGCCGCTCCTTGGGACTCCTCGAAGAGCAGTACTTC. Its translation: CASSRSLGLLEEQYF.

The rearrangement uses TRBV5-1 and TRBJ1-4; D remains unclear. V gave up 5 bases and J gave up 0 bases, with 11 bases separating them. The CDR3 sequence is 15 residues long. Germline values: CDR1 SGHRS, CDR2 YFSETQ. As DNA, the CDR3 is TGCGCCAGCAGTCCCTCAGGTTCAACTAATGAAAAACTGTTTTTT. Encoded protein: CASSPSGSTNEKLFF.

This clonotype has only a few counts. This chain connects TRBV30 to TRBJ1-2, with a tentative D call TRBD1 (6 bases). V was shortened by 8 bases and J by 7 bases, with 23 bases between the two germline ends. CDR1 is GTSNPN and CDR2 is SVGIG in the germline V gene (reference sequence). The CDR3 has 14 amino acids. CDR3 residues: CAGIYRDKSVGYTF. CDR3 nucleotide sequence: TGTGCCGGAATCTACAGGGATAAGTCCGTTGGCTACACCTTC.

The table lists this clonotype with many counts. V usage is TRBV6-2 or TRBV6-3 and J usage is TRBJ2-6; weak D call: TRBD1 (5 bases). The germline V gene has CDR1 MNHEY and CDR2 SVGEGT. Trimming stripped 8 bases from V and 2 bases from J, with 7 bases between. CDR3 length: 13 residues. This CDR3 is CASGAAGANVLTF. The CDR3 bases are TGTGCCAGCGGGGCTGCTGGGGCCAACGTCCTGACTTTC.

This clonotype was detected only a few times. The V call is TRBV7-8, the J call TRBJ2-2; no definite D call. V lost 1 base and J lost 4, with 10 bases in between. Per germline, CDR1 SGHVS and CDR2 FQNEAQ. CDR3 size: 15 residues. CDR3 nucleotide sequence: TGTGCCAGCAGCTTAGACGGGTTGGCCACCGGGGAGCTGTTTTTT. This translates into CASSLDGLATGELFF.

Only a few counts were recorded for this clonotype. Here the CDR3 reads CASVLAGGREQFF. The CDR3 DNA reads as TGTGCCAGCGTGCTGGCGGGAGGACGTGAGCAGTTCTTC. The chain joins TRBV25-1 to TRBJ2-1; the match to TRBD2 covers 8 bases. Per the germline V gene, CDR1 is MGHDK and CDR2 is SYGVNS. The CDR3 loop spans 13 amino acids. After removal of 8 bases from V and 9 bases from J, the junction contained 9 bases not matched to a gene.

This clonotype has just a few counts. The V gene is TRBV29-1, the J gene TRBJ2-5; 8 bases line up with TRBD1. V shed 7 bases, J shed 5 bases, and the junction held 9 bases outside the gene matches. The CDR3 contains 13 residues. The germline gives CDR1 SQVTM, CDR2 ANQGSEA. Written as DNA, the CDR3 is TGCAGCGCCCGCGACAGGGGCACGGAGACCCAGTACTTC. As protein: CSARDRGTETQYF. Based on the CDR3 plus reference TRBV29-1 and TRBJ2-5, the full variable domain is SAVISQKPSRDICQRGTSLTIQCQVDSQVTMMFWYRQQPGQSLTLIATANQGSEATYESGFVIDKFPISRPNLTFSTLTVSNMSPEDSSIYLCSARDRGTETQYFGPGTRLLVL.

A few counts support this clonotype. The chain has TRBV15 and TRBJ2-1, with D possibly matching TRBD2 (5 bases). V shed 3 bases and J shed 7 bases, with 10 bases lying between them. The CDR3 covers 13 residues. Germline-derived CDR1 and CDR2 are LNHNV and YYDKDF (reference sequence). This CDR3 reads CATSSGEGNEQFF. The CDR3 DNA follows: TGTGCCACCAGCAGCGGGGAAGGAAATGAGCAGTTCTTC.

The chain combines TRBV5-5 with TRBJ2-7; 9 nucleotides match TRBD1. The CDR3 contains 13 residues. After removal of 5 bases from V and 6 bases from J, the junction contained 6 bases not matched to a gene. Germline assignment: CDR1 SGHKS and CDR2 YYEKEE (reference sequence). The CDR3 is CASRNGTGTEQYF. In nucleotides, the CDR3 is TGTGCCAGCAGGAATGGGACAGGGACCGAGCAGTACTTC.

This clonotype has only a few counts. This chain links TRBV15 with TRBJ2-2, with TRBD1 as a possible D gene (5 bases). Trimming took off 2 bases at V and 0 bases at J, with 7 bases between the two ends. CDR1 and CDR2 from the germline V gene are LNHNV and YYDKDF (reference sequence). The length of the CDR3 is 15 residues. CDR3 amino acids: CATSRQGSNTGELFF. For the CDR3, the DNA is TGTGCCACCAGCAGACAGGGTTCGAACACCGGGGAGCTGTTTTTT.

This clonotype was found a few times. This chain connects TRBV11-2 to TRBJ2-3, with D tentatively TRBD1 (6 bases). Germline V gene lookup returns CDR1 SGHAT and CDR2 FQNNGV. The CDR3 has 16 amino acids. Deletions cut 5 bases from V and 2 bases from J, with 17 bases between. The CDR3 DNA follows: TGTGCCAGCAGCAAGCTTTGGGACAACCCCACAGATACGCAGTATTTT. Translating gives CASSKLWDNPTDTQYF.

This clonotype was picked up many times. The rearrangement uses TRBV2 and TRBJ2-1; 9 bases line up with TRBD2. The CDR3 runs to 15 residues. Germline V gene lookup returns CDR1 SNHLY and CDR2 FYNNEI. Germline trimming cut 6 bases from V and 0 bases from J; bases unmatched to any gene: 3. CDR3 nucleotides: TGTGCCAGCAGAGCGGGAGGCTCCTCCTACAATGAGCAGTTCTTC. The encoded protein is CASRAGGSSYNEQFF.

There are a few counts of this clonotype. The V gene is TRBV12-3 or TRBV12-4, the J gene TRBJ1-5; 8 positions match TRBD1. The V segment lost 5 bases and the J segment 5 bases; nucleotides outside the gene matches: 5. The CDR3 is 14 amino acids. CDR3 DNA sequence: TGTGCCAGCAGTACAGGGGGGAATCATCAGCCCCAGCATTTT. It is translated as CASSTGGNHQPQHF.

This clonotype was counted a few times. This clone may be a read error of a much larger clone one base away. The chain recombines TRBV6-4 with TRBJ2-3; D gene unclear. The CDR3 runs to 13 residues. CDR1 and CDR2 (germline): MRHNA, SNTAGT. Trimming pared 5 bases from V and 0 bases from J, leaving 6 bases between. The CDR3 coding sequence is TGTGCCAGCAGTAGCGAGAGCACAGATACGCAGTATTTT. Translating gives CASSSESTDTQYF.

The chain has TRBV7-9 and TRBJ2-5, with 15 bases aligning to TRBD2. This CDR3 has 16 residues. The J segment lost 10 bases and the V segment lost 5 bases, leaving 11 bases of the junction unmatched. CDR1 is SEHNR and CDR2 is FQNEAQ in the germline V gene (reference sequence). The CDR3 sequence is CASSQPLGLAGGNQYF. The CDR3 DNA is TGTGCCAGCAGCCAACCCCTGGGACTAGCGGGAGGAAACCAGTACTTC.

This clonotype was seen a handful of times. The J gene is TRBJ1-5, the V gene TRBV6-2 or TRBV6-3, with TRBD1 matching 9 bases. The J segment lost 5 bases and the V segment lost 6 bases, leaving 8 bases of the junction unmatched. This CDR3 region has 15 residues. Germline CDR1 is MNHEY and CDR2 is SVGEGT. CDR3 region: CASSAQDRGYQPQHF. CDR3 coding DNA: TGTGCCAGCAGCGCGCAAGACAGGGGGTATCAGCCCCAGCATTTT.

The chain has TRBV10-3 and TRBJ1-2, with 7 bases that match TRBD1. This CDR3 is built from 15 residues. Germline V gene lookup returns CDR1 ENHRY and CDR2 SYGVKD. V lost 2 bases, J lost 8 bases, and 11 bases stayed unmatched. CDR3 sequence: CAISEKGKGALGYTF. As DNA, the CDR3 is TGTGCCATCAGTGAGAAGGGAAAGGGGGCTTTGGGCTACACCTTC.

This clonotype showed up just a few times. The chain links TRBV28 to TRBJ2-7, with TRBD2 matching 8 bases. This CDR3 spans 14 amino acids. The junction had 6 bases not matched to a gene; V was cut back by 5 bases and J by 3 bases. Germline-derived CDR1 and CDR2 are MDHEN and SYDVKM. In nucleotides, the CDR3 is TGTGCCAGCAGTATTAGCGGGGAGATCTACGAGCAGTACTTC. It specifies CASSISGEIYEQYF.

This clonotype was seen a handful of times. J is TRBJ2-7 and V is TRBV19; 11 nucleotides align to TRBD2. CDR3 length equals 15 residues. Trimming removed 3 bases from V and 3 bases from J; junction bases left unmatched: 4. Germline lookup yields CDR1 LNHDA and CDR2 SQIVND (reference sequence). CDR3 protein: CASSIGTSGRYEQYF. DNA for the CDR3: TGTGCCAGTAGTATCGGGACTAGCGGACGCTACGAGCAGTACTTC.

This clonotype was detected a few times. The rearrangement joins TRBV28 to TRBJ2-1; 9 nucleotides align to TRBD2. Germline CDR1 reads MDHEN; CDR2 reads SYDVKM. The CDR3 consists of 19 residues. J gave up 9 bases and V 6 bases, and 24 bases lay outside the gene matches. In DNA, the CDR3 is TGTGCCAGCAGCCCCTTTCAGGGCCTAGCGGGATTGAGGGCCCTTGAGCAGTTCTTC. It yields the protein CASSPFQGLAGLRALEQFF. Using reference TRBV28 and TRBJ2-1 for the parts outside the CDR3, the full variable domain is DVKVTQSSRYLVKRTGEKVFLECVQDMDHENMFWYRQDPGLGLRLIYFSYDVKMKEKGDIPEGYSVSREKKERFSLILESASTNQTSMYLCASSPFQGLAGLRALEQFFGPGTRLTVL.